One sample yielded the 24 T cell receptor beta chains listed below, sequenced in a study of blood T cell repertoires in COVID-19. The method was immunoSEQ multiplex PCR; TCRdb's version includes in-frame clones alone and lacks a portion of them. Here the sample spans some 300,000 clones, about nine tenths being singletons. What was sequenced was PBMCs or T cells enriched from blood (not recorded which). The receptors stem from a woman aged 25 to 39 who had recovered from COVID-19.

The rearrangement uses TRBV7-2 and TRBJ1-1, with a weak D call TRBD1 (5 bases). This CDR3 is built from 14 residues. The germline gives CDR1 SGHTA, CDR2 FQGNSA. V lost 4 bases and J lost 4, with 13 bases in between. In nucleotides, the CDR3 is TGTGCCAGCAGCTCCTTGGGGGGTCCCACTGAAGCTTTCTTT. Its translation: CASSSLGGPTEAFF.

The chain uses TRBV7-2 and TRBJ1-3, with TRBD1 matching 8 bases. The V and J ends lost 5 bases and 2 bases, in that order; junction bases with no gene match: 2. The CDR3 covers 14 residues. CDR1 is SGHTA and CDR2 is FQGNSA in the germline V gene. The CDR3 DNA sequence: TGTGCCAGCAGCCGGACAGGGCCTGGAAACACCATATATTTT. Its translation: CASSRTGPGNTIYF.

This chain connects TRBV15 to TRBJ2-3; a possible D gene is TRBD1 (6 bases). The germline V gene has CDR1 LNHNV and CDR2 YYDKDF (reference sequence). Trimming left V 3 bases short and J 3 bases short, with 19 bases between. This CDR3 comprises 17 residues. Here the CDR3 reads CATSRGALAKRTDTQYF. CDR3 nucleotide sequence: TGTGCCACCAGCAGGGGGGCCTTAGCGAAAAGAACAGATACGCAGTATTTT.

The J gene is TRBJ1-1, the V gene TRBV7-9; D not resolved. Germline V gives CDR1 SEHNR, CDR2 FQNEAQ (reference sequence). The CDR3 has 13 residues. Trimming cost V 6 bases and J 1 base, with 9 bases left between them. The CDR3 protein is CASSQEGNTEAFF. The CDR3 DNA follows: TGTGCCAGCAGTCAAGAGGGGAACACTGAAGCTTTCTTT. Full variable domain (missing parts from reference TRBV7-9 and TRBJ1-1): DTGVSQNPRHKITKRGQNVTFRCDPISEHNRLYWYRQTLGQGPEFLTYFQNEAQLEKSRLLSDRFSAERPKGSFSTLEIQRTEQGDSAMYLCASSQEGNTEAFFGQGTRLTVV.

The genes are TRBV25-1 and TRBJ1-5, with a weak D call TRBD1 (6 bases). V gave up 7 bases and J gave up 9 bases, with 16 bases separating them. CDR1 and CDR2 (germline): MGHDK, SYGVNS. The CDR3 has 13 amino acids. The CDR3 loop is CASKGGAQGPQHF. DNA of the CDR3: TGTGCCAGCAAGGGGGGGGCCCAGGGGCCCCAGCATTTT.

The rearrangement joins TRBV27 to TRBJ2-5; D gene unclear. The germline V gene has CDR1 MNHEY and CDR2 SMNVEV (reference sequence). Trimming left V 6 bases short and J 3 bases short, with 11 bases between. The CDR3 runs to 13 residues. The CDR3 here is CASRDSMKETQYF. CDR3 DNA sequence: TGTGCCAGCAGGGATAGCATGAAAGAGACCCAGTACTTC.

The chain uses TRBV12-5 and TRBJ2-2; tentative D call: TRBD2 (5 bases). The germline V gene has CDR1 LGHNT and CDR2 FRNRAP. V lost 0 bases and J 1 base, leaving 18 bases between the germline ends. The CDR3 has 19 residues. The CDR3 coding sequence is TGTGCTAGTGGTTTGGTAGAGGGCTGGGAAAAGGAGAACACCGGGGAGCTGTTTTTT. This codes for CASGLVEGWEKENTGELFF.

The J gene is TRBJ2-5, the V gene TRBV4-1, with 8 bases lining up with TRBD2. J lost 5 bases, V lost 6 bases, and 17 bases had no gene match. The CDR3 contains 17 residues. The germline V gene has CDR1 MGHRA and CDR2 YSYEKL. CDR3 in amino acids: CASRLHGEAGDWETQYF. The CDR3 DNA is TGCGCCAGCAGACTCCATGGGGAAGCGGGAGATTGGGAGACCCAGTACTTC.

This chain uses TRBV7-9 with TRBJ2-5, with D possibly being TRBD2 (5 bases). CDR3 length: 14 amino acids. CDR1 SEHNR and CDR2 FQNEAQ come from the germline V gene (reference sequence). Between the trimmed V and J ends, which lost 3 bases and 7 bases, there was a span of 15 bases. The CDR3 DNA sequence: TGTGCCAGCAGCTTGGTTGCGCGGGTGGGGACCCAGTACTTC. It codes for CASSLVARVGTQYF.

The table lists this clone with a few counts. This chain joins TRBV7-9 and TRBJ1-2; 10 nucleotides agree with TRBD1. Germline V gene sequence: CDR1 SEHNR, CDR2 FQNEAQ (reference sequence). With 1 base clipped from V and 8 bases from J, the junction kept 13 bases outside the gene matches. The CDR3 is 17 residues long. Here the CDR3 reads CASSLGDMDRGGSGYTF. CDR3 coding DNA: TGTGCCAGCAGCTTAGGCGACATGGACAGGGGGGGTAGCGGCTACACCTTC.

V usage is TRBV3-1 (or the pseudogene TRBV3-2) and J usage is TRBJ2-1, with TRBD2 as a possible D gene (5 bases). Per the germline V gene, CDR1 is LGHDT and CDR2 is YNNKEL (reference sequence). The V gene lost 2 bases and the J gene lost 3 bases, with 8 bases spanning the gap. There are 14 residues in the CDR3. The CDR3 DNA follows: TGTGCCAGCAGCCAACGGGGTAACTACAATGAGCAGTTCTTC. This gives the protein CASSQRGNYNEQFF.

The chain uses TRBV29-1 and TRBJ2-7; D is perhaps TRBD2 (6 bases). V was shortened by 5 bases and J by 1 base, with 15 bases between the two germline ends. This CDR3 spans 14 amino acids. Germline V gene data show CDR1 as SQVTM and CDR2 as ANQGSEA. CDR3 coding DNA: TGCAGCGTTAAGTTGCGTCTAGCGTCCTACGAGCAGTACTTC. It encodes CSVKLRLASYEQYF.

This clone was recorded only once. The V gene is TRBV6-5, the J gene TRBJ2-7; possibly TRBD1 for D (5 bases). Trimming removed 0 bases at V and 3 bases at J, with 9 bases between. The length of the CDR3 is 14 residues. CDR1 and CDR2 (germline): MNHEY, SVGAGI. DNA of the CDR3: TGTGCCAGCAGTTACTCGACAGAGGACTACGAGCAGTACTTC. It specifies CASSYSTEDYEQYF.

This clone was found a few times. The V call is TRBV6-5, the J call TRBJ1-1; D may be TRBD1 (6 bases). Germline lookup yields CDR1 MNHEY and CDR2 SVGAGI. Deletions cut 4 bases from V and 7 bases from J, with 13 bases between. The length of the CDR3 is 13 residues. CDR3 region: CASSLDQGIEAFF. The CDR3 DNA sequence: TGTGCCAGCAGTTTGGATCAGGGGATTGAAGCTTTCTTT.

This chain links TRBV7-2 with TRBJ1-5; 7 positions agree with TRBD1. Germline CDR1 is SGHTA and CDR2 is FQGNSA. CDR3 size: 13 residues. V shed 5 bases, J shed 6 bases, and the junction held 4 bases outside the gene matches. This CDR3 reads CASSPTGAQPQHF. The CDR3 DNA reads as TGTGCCAGCAGCCCTACAGGGGCTCAGCCCCAGCATTTT. Variable domain in full (rest from reference TRBV7-2 and TRBJ1-5): GAGVSQSPSNKVTEKGKDVELRCDPISGHTALYWYRQSLGQGLEFLIYFQGNSAPDKSGLPSDRFSAERTGGSVSTLTIQRTQQEDSAVYLCASSPTGAQPQHFGDGTRLSIL.

V and J are TRBV3-1 (or the pseudogene TRBV3-2) and TRBJ1-1, with D perhaps TRBD1 (6 bases). This CDR3 is 14 amino acids long. Germline CDR1 reads LGHDT; CDR2 reads YNNKEL (reference sequence). V lost 3 bases and J lost 2, with 10 bases in between. The CDR3 coding sequence is TGTGCCAGCAGCCACGGGGGGCTTAACACTGAAGCTTTCTTT. The encoded protein is CASSHGGLNTEAFF.

This clone was counted a single time. This chain links TRBV15 with TRBJ1-2; 9 bases agree with TRBD1. Germline values: CDR1 LNHNV, CDR2 YYDKDF (reference sequence). The CDR3 has 15 amino acids. V shed 4 bases and J 4 bases; nucleotides not matched to a gene: 7. In nucleotides, the CDR3 is TGTGCCACCAGCACGGACAGGGGTCCGGGCTATGGCTACACCTTC. It translates to CATSTDRGPGYGYTF. Together with reference TRBV15 and TRBJ1-2, the CDR3 gives the full variable domain: DAMVIQNPRYQVTQFGKPVTLSCSQTLNHNVMYWYQQKSSQAPKLLFHYYDKDFNNEADTPDNFQSRRPNTSFCFLDIRSPGLGDTAMYLCATSTDRGPGYGYTFGSGTRLTVV.

DNA for the CDR3: TGTGCCATGACTAGCGGGAGAGGGGAGGAGACCCAGTACTTC. This translates into CAMTSGRGEETQYF. The chain joins TRBV27 to TRBJ2-5, with 12 positions matching TRBD2. The CDR3 extends over 14 amino acids. CDR1 and CDR2 (germline): MNHEY, SMNVEV (reference sequence). V lost 10 bases, J lost 5 bases, and 8 bases stayed unmatched.

This chain links TRBV19 with TRBJ1-4; no reliable D call. The CDR3 spans 18 residues. Germline V gives CDR1 LNHDA, CDR2 SQIVND (reference sequence). Trimming removed 6 bases from V and 8 bases from J, with 28 bases in between. This CDR3 is CASRTKQGSGNWREKLFF. CDR3 nucleotides: TGTGCCAGTAGAACAAAACAAGGCTCCGGCAACTGGAGGGAAAAACTGTTTTTT. Supplemented by reference TRBV19 and TRBJ1-4, the full variable domain reads DGGITQSPKYLFRKEGQNVTLSCEQNLNHDAMYWYRQDPGQGLRLIYYSQIVNDFQKGDIAEGYSVSREKKESFPLTVTSAQKNPTAFYLCASRTKQGSGNWREKLFFGSGTQLSVL.

The chain combines TRBV5-5 with TRBJ2-1; 10 bases fit TRBD2. Germline-derived CDR1 and CDR2 are SGHKS and YYEKEE (reference sequence). There are 15 residues in the CDR3. The J segment lost 3 bases and the V segment lost 4 bases, leaving 4 bases of the junction unmatched. CDR3 in amino acids: CASSVLAGVYNEQFF. The CDR3 DNA reads as TGTGCCAGCAGCGTTCTAGCGGGAGTCTACAATGAGCAGTTCTTC. Supplemented by reference TRBV5-5 and TRBJ2-1, the full variable domain reads DAGVTQSPTHLIKTRGQQVTLRCSPISGHKSVSWYQQVLGQGPQFIFQYYEKEERGRGNFPDRFSARQFPNYSSELNVNALLLGDSALYLCASSVLAGVYNEQFFGPGTRLTVL.

The genes are TRBV19 and TRBJ2-1, with 15 bases aligning to TRBD2. The germline CDR1 and CDR2 sequences are LNHDA and SQIVND (reference sequence). V shed 7 bases and J 4 bases; nucleotides not matched to a gene: 5. This CDR3 spans 16 amino acids. CDR3 bases: TGTGCCAGTACGTTCGGGACTAGCGGGGGGTACAATGAGCAGTTCTTC. Encoded protein: CASTFGTSGGYNEQFF.

V and J are TRBV11-2 and TRBJ1-4, with D maybe TRBD1 (5 bases). CDR1 and CDR2 (germline): SGHAT, FQNNGV. V lost 5 bases and J lost 6, with 10 bases in between. The CDR3 consists of 13 residues. The CDR3 DNA reads as TGTGCCAGCAGCCAAAGGGGCCATGAAAAACTGTTTTTT. This encodes CASSQRGHEKLFF.

This clone was seen a single time. This sequence joins TRBV7-2 and TRBJ2-1; D unclear. Trimming cost V 2 bases and J 9 bases, with 11 bases left between them. Germline V gene data show CDR1 as SGHTA and CDR2 as FQGNSA. The CDR3 contains 13 residues. CDR3 coding DNA: TGTGCCAGCAGCTTATCCCTAACTTTTGAGCAGTTCTTC. This codes for CASSLSLTFEQFF. The full variable domain, with the rest looked up from reference TRBV7-2 and TRBJ2-1, is GAGVSQSPSNKVTEKGKDVELRCDPISGHTALYWYRQSLGQGLEFLIYFQGNSAPDKSGLPSDRFSAERTGGSVSTLTIQRTQQEDSAVYLCASSLSLTFEQFFGPGTRLTVL.

The V gene is TRBV7-2, the J gene TRBJ2-5; D possibly corresponds to TRBD1 (6 bases). The CDR3 runs to 13 residues. V was shortened by 1 base and J by 5 bases, with 8 bases between the two germline ends. Germline CDR1 SGHTA, CDR2 FQGNSA. CDR3 loop: CASSLERGETQYF. CDR3 coding DNA: TGTGCCAGCAGCTTAGAAAGGGGGGAGACCCAGTACTTC.